These 12 T cell receptor beta chains were sequenced from one sample in a study of cytomegalovirus exposure and HLA in healthy donors. Vbeta (60) and Jbeta (13) primers were used in the PCR. Method: immunoSEQ multiplex PCR; TCRdb's copy keeps in-frame clones and lacks some. In the table there are some 120,000 clones, roughly 71% of which are singletons. The sample consisted of PBMCs. The source is a woman in her 50s in good health and CMV-seropositive.

The table lists this clone with a few counts. This rearrangement joins TRBV5-1 to TRBJ2-7, with D maybe TRBD1 (6 bases). The germline V gene has CDR1 SGHRS and CDR2 YFSETQ. V was pared by 4 bases and J by 6 bases, with 17 bases between. This CDR3 has 14 residues. Written as DNA, the CDR3 is TGCGCCAGCAGCGATGGACAGTCTTGGGGCGAGCAGTACTTC. Its protein product is CASSDGQSWGEQYF.

This clone was seen more than once but under ten times. This chain joins TRBV11-2 and TRBJ1-1, with 7 bases identical to TRBD1. The germline V gene has CDR1 SGHAT and CDR2 FQNNGV. The V gene end was trimmed by 5 bases and the J gene end by 7 bases; junction bases not matched to a gene: 7. The CDR3 contains 13 residues. The CDR3 region has the DNA TGTGCCAGCAGCGGGGACAGCCTTCTTGAAGCTTTCTTT. Translating gives CASSGDSLLEAFF.

The chain links TRBV7-9 to TRBJ2-1; D is possibly TRBD1 (6 bases). The V and J ends lost 1 base and 4 bases respectively, with 11 bases between them. This CDR3 region has 15 residues. CDR1 and CDR2 from the germline V gene are SEHNR and FQNEAQ (reference sequence). The CDR3 is CASSLGVGAYNEQFF. The CDR3 region has the DNA TGTGCCAGCAGCTTAGGAGTGGGGGCGTACAATGAGCAGTTCTTC.

The gene calls are TRBV9 and TRBJ2-2; the D is unclear. The CDR3 loop spans 15 amino acids. V was pared by 4 bases and J by 0 bases, with 10 bases between. CDR1 SGDLS and CDR2 YYNGEE come from the germline V gene. CDR3 region: CASSLNIANTGELFF. The CDR3 DNA reads as TGTGCCAGCAGCCTAAATATTGCGAACACCGGGGAGCTGTTTTTT.

This rearrangement joins TRBV5-1 to TRBJ2-2; no definite D call. Germline CDR1 reads SGHRS; CDR2 reads YFSETQ. Trimming removed 9 bases at V and 2 bases at J, with 20 bases between. The CDR3 spans 16 residues. The CDR3 loop reads CATRSAAIRNTGELFF. In DNA form, the CDR3 reads TGCGCCACCAGATCGGCAGCGATCCGTAACACCGGGGAGCTGTTTTTT. Variable domain in full (rest from reference TRBV5-1 and TRBJ2-2): KAGVTQTPRYLIKTRGQQVTLSCSPISGHRSVSWYQQTPGQGLQFLFEYFSETQRNKGNFPGRFSGRQFSNSRSEMNVSTLELGDSALYLCATRSAAIRNTGELFFGEGSRLTVL.

The chain's CDR3 is CASSGGLAGGSRTDTQYF. DNA of the CDR3: TGCGCCAGCAGTGGGGGGCTAGCGGGGGGATCTCGCACAGATACGCAGTATTTT. The rearrangement joins TRBV10-1 to TRBJ2-3; 11 bases fit TRBD2. The junction had 10 bases not matched to a gene; V was cut back by 4 bases and J by 1 base. Germline V CDR1 and CDR2: WNHNN, SYGVQD (reference sequence). The CDR3 spans 18 residues.

This clone has a handful of counts. The chain carries TRBV4-2 and TRBJ1-6; perhaps TRBD1 as D (6 bases). The germline V gene has CDR1 LGHNA and CDR2 YNFKEQ. V dropped 4 bases and J dropped 13 bases, with 17 bases sitting between them. The CDR3 is 14 residues long. CDR3 nucleotides: TGTGCCAGCAGCCCCAGAGAGGGGGATTGGCCCCTCCACTTT. Translated: CASSPREGDWPLHF.

With respect to this clone: At one end the junction does not follow the germline gene, possibly because of a read error. The V and J genes are TRBV18 and TRBJ1-5; TRBD1 agrees at 9 bases. The CDR3 sequence is 16 residues long. The V gene's germline CDR1 is KGHSH and CDR2 LQKENI. The CDR3 region has the DNA TGTGCCAGCTCGCCACAGGGGGCGATAGGCAATCAGCCCCAGCATTTT. Translation gives CASSPQGAIGNQPQHF.

This clone was seen more than once but under ten times. The chain combines TRBV5-1 with TRBJ2-4, with TRBD2 identical over 9 bases. The V and J ends lost 5 bases and 5 bases, in that order; junction bases with no gene match: 5. The CDR3 length is 14 residues. Germline loops: CDR1 SGHRS, CDR2 YFSETQ. The CDR3 bases are TGCGCCAGCAGTGCGGGGGGGCCGGAAAACATTCAGTACTTC. Translation gives CASSAGGPENIQYF.

V and J are TRBV27 and TRBJ2-1; TRBD2 is a possible D gene (6 bases). CDR3 length equals 14 residues. Germline CDR1 is MNHEY and CDR2 is SMNVEV (reference sequence). Deletions cut 5 bases from V and 5 bases from J, with 13 bases between. DNA of the CDR3: TGTGCCAGCAGTCCCAAGGGCGGGGACAATGAGCAGTTCTTC. Encoded protein: CASSPKGGDNEQFF.

The chain is built from TRBV5-1 and TRBJ2-3; TRBD2 matches 8 bases. The trim removed 4 bases at V and 6 bases at J, leaving 13 bases unmatched. The CDR3 loop spans 16 amino acids. Germline V gives CDR1 SGHRS, CDR2 YFSETQ. The CDR3 sequence is CASSGLAGGAGDTQYF. CDR3 nucleotides: TGCGCCAGCAGCGGACTAGCCGGGGGGGCTGGGGATACGCAGTATTTT.

The chain employs TRBV5-6 and TRBJ1-1; D unclear. Trimming left V 1 base short and J 3 bases short, with 16 bases between. The CDR3 is made up of 16 amino acids. Germline V gene lookup returns CDR1 SGHDT and CDR2 YYEEEE. The CDR3 is CASSLYSGLRDTEAFF. DNA of the CDR3: TGTGCCAGCAGCTTGTATTCAGGACTGCGGGACACTGAAGCTTTCTTT.